These 24 T cell receptor beta chains were sequenced from one sample in a study of blood T cell repertoires in COVID-19 (dated by TCRdb to 2020 to 2022). The method was the immunoSEQ multiplex PCR assay. TCRdb mirrors the immuneACCESS table, restricted to in-frame sequences. Some clones are absent from its copies; in checked studies, under half trace to an unresolved V gene, and the reason for the others is unknown. The sample table holds about 56,000 clones, of which nearly 90% were seen once. The top ten clonotypes cover more than 40% of the sample. The sample taken for sequencing was peripheral blood. The receptors were gathered from an older woman with COVID-19, enrolled during active disease.

This chain uses TRBV30 with TRBJ1-2, with TRBD1 matching 8 bases. The CDR3 length is 16 residues. Germline CDR1 GTSNPN, CDR2 SVGIG (reference sequence). Trimming at V came to 0 bases and at J to 6 bases, leaving 12 bases not matched to a gene. In nucleotides, the CDR3 is TGTGCCTGGAGTGTACATCCCACAGGGGGTATGGATGGCTACACCTTC. Its translation is CAWSVHPTGGMDGYTF.

The chain joins TRBV6-5 to TRBJ1-5; D call uncertain. With 6 bases removed from V and 1 base from J, the gap between germline ends came to 10 bases. Looked up from germline, CDR1 is MNHEY and CDR2 is SVGAGI. This CDR3 is built from 14 residues. CDR3: CASSPLESNQPQHF. CDR3 sequence (DNA): TGTGCCAGCAGCCCCCTTGAGAGCAATCAGCCCCAGCATTTT.

V gene TRBV27 combines with J gene TRBJ1-1; D ambiguous. The CDR3 consists of 15 residues. With 5 bases removed from V and 6 bases from J, the gap between germline ends came to 19 bases. CDR1 and CDR2 (germline): MNHEY, SMNVEV (reference sequence). CDR3 sequence (DNA): TGTGCCAGCAGTCGATCCCCGGTACCTTTGGCTGAAGCTTTCTTT. As protein: CASSRSPVPLAEAFF.

The chain couples TRBV7-2 to TRBJ2-7; D possibly corresponds to TRBD2 (5 bases). Trimming removed 0 bases from V and 9 bases from J, with 15 bases in between. Looked up from germline, CDR1 is SGHTA and CDR2 is FQGNSA. There are 14 residues in the CDR3. CDR3 nucleotides: TGTGCCAGCAGCTTAGCTATACAACTAGAAGGGCAGTACTTC. It encodes CASSLAIQLEGQYF.

J is TRBJ2-7 and V is TRBV3-1 (or the pseudogene TRBV3-2), with 8 positions matching TRBD1. Losses at the gene ends were 2 bases for V and 3 bases for J; bases not matched to a gene: 6. Germline lookup yields CDR1 LGHDT and CDR2 YNNKEL (reference sequence). The CDR3 covers 15 residues. For the CDR3, the DNA is TGTGCCAGCAGCCAAAGACAGGGGCTTCTCTACGAGCAGTACTTC. Its translation: CASSQRQGLLYEQYF.

This chain uses TRBV6-5 with TRBJ2-3; 9 bases match TRBD2. The CDR3 length is 16 residues. The V and J ends lost 3 bases and 1 base, in that order; junction bases with no gene match: 5. Germline V lookup: CDR1 MNHEY, CDR2 SVGAGI. The CDR3 loop reads CASSYLERGGTDTQYF. The CDR3 DNA follows: TGTGCCAGCAGTTATCTTGAGCGGGGGGGCACAGATACGCAGTATTTT.

J is TRBJ1-4 and V is TRBV18; 9 bases fit TRBD1. The length of the CDR3 is 17 residues. Germline V lookup: CDR1 KGHSH, CDR2 LQKENI. V dropped 5 bases and J dropped 3; count of bases not matched to a gene: 10. CDR3 DNA sequence: TGTGCCAGCTCAACGGGACAGGGAGGTGCAGCTAATGAAAAACTGTTTTTT. Amino acid sequence: CASSTGQGGAANEKLFF.

This chain joins TRBV9 and TRBJ2-5, with a possible D match to TRBD1 (5 bases). The CDR3 length is 13 residues. V lost 0 bases and J 3 bases, leaving 6 bases between the germline ends. Germline values: CDR1 SGDLS, CDR2 YYNGEE. CDR3 coding DNA: TGTGCCAGCAGCGTAGGCAGGGAAGAGACCCAGTACTTC. Amino acid sequence: CASSVGREETQYF.

The chain uses TRBV6-2 or TRBV6-3 and TRBJ1-2; 12 nucleotides line up with TRBD1. The CDR3 loop spans 15 amino acids. Germline V CDR1 and CDR2: MNHEY, SVGEGT. With 6 bases clipped from V and 6 bases from J, the junction kept 8 bases outside the gene matches. CDR3 residues: CASSPPGQGANGYTF. The CDR3 nucleotides read TGTGCCAGCAGCCCGCCGGGACAGGGGGCTAATGGCTACACCTTC.

The chain couples TRBV5-1 to TRBJ1-3; perhaps TRBD1 as D (5 bases). This CDR3 comprises 14 residues. Germline V CDR1 and CDR2: SGHRS, YFSETQ. V was clipped by 4 bases and J by 2 bases, with 10 bases between them. As DNA, the CDR3 is TGCGCCAGCAGCGCCGGGACTCCTGGAAACACCATATATTTT. This encodes CASSAGTPGNTIYF.

The chain combines TRBV7-9 with TRBJ2-7; D is ambiguous. Germline-derived CDR1 and CDR2 are SEHNR and FQNEAQ (reference sequence). This CDR3 is built from 14 residues. The V end was cut by 7 bases, the J end by 0 bases, with 13 bases between. CDR3 nucleotide sequence: TGTGCCAGCACCCTGGTGGGCAGCTCCTACGAGCAGTACTTC. It is translated as CASTLVGSSYEQYF.

This clone was seen a single time. This chain connects TRBV6-5 to TRBJ1-1; 9 bases line up with TRBD1. The CDR3 covers 15 residues. Germline CDR1 MNHEY, CDR2 SVGAGI. V was pared by 5 bases and J by 3 bases, with 7 bases of the junction left unmatched. CDR3 in amino acids: CASSPIQGADTEAFF. CDR3 DNA: TGTGCCAGCAGTCCTATACAGGGGGCGGACACTGAAGCTTTCTTT.

The V call is TRBV19, the J call TRBJ2-2, with D tentatively TRBD2 (5 bases). CDR1 is LNHDA, CDR2 SQIVND, per germline (reference sequence). The CDR3 loop spans 16 amino acids. V dropped 3 bases and J dropped 7 bases, with 18 bases sitting between them. CDR3 nucleotide sequence: TGTGCCAGTAGTATCCTGGAAGTCCTGCGGGTCGGGGAGCTGTTTTTT. Protein sequence: CASSILEVLRVGELFF.

The chain has TRBV9 and TRBJ2-7; 9 positions agree with TRBD2. The J segment lost 4 bases and the V segment lost 0 bases, leaving 5 bases of the junction unmatched. CDR3 size: 15 residues. From germline, CDR1 is SGDLS and CDR2 YYNGEE. The CDR3 sequence is CASSVGASGAYEQYF. The CDR3 DNA is TGTGCCAGCAGCGTAGGGGCTAGCGGGGCGTACGAGCAGTACTTC.

The chain combines TRBV28 with TRBJ1-6; no clear D. V dropped 2 bases and J dropped 12 bases, with 14 bases sitting between them. This CDR3 contains 14 residues. Germline values: CDR1 MDHEN, CDR2 SYDVKM. CDR3 sequence reads: CASSLNGLAVPLHF. CDR3 in DNA: TGTGCCAGCAGTTTAAATGGTTTGGCAGTACCCCTCCACTTT.

The chain is built from TRBV3-1 (or the pseudogene TRBV3-2) and TRBJ1-3; D unresolved. The CDR3 loop spans 15 amino acids. Per germline, CDR1 LGHDT and CDR2 YNNKEL (reference sequence). V lost 4 bases, J lost 0 bases, and 10 bases lay in between. DNA for the CDR3: TGTGCCAGCAGCCCCGGACGGGGCTCTGGAAACACCATATATTTT. Protein: CASSPGRGSGNTIYF.

This clone was recorded only once. The chain has TRBV18 and TRBJ2-1, with D possibly being TRBD1 (8 bases). The CDR3 spans 16 residues. The germline V and J ends were trimmed by 4 bases and 0 bases, with 13 bases remaining between them. Germline assignment: CDR1 KGHSH and CDR2 LQKENI. This CDR3 is CASSRGGTGSYNEQFF. Written as DNA, the CDR3 is TGTGCCAGCTCACGGGGGGGGACAGGCTCCTACAATGAGCAGTTCTTC.

The chain recombines TRBV4-2 with TRBJ2-1; 11 bases match TRBD2. The V gene end was trimmed by 1 base and the J gene end by 7 bases; junction bases not matched to a gene: 6. Germline values: CDR1 LGHNA, CDR2 YNFKEQ. The CDR3 is 16 amino acids. This chain's CDR3 is CASSQGTSGGWNEQFF. CDR3 coding DNA: TGTGCCAGCAGCCAAGGAACTAGCGGGGGCTGGAATGAGCAGTTCTTC.

The chain carries TRBV6-2 or TRBV6-3 and TRBJ2-6; possibly TRBD1 for D (6 bases). The CDR3 consists of 18 residues. The V end was cut by 2 bases, the J end by 1 base, with 15 bases between. Germline loops: CDR1 MNHEY, CDR2 SVGEGT. CDR3 DNA: TGTGCCAGCAGTTACGTTGGGGGCGAAGCATCTGGGGCCAACGTCCTGACTTTC. This gives the protein CASSYVGGEASGANVLTF.

The V and J genes are TRBV2 and TRBJ1-2; the D gene is possibly TRBD1 (5 bases). CDR1 is SNHLY, CDR2 FYNNEI, per germline. The V end lost 6 bases, the J end lost 3 bases, and 17 bases lay between the germline ends. The CDR3 extends over 15 amino acids. The DNA of the CDR3 is TGTGCCAGCAGGCAGGGAGGGAGTACGGACTATGGCTACACCTTC. Residues: CASRQGGSTDYGYTF.

V usage is TRBV7-6 and J usage is TRBJ2-1; 10 positions match TRBD2. Germline CDR1 SGHVS, CDR2 FNYEAQ. The CDR3 contains 18 residues. V lost 0 bases and J lost 4; bases outside the gene matches: 9. CDR3 loop: CASSLADSGGTTYNEQFF. CDR3 in DNA: TGTGCCAGCAGCTTAGCGGATAGCGGGGGGACTACTTACAATGAGCAGTTCTTC.

V is TRBV7-6 and J is TRBJ2-2; no clear D. Germline CDR1 and CDR2: SGHVS and FNYEAQ. The CDR3 extends over 14 amino acids. The germline V and J ends were trimmed by 2 bases and 4 bases, with 8 bases remaining between them. As DNA, the CDR3 is TGTGCCAGCAGCTTAAGCAAGTTCACCGGGGAGCTGTTTTTT. Residues: CASSLSKFTGELFF.

The CDR3 bases are TGTGCCAGCAGCTTGGAGACAGGGTTTGGCTACACCTTC. Amino acids: CASSLETGFGYTF. This chain joins TRBV5-4 and TRBJ1-2, with 7 bases that match TRBD1. CDR3 length equals 13 residues. J was trimmed by 7 bases and V by 0 bases; bases with no gene match: 3. CDR1 and CDR2 from the germline V gene are SGHNT and YYREEE (reference sequence).

This clone came up once. This sequence joins TRBV29-1 and TRBJ2-6; unclear D gene. The CDR3 is 17 amino acids. Germline lookup yields CDR1 SQVTM and CDR2 ANQGSEA. The V end was cut by 1 base, the J end by 0 bases, with 13 bases between. CDR3 bases: TGCAGCGTTGAAGGTGTAAGCGACTTCTCTGGGGCCAACGTCCTGACTTTC. Translation gives CSVEGVSDFSGANVLTF.